The clone carrying this TCR beta chain showed up many times. CDR3 length equals 15 residues. J gave up 1 base and V 1 base, and 2 bases lay outside the gene matches. The data belong to a study of identical twins. In TCRdb, the 5' RACE reads were re-called with MiXCR into one record per CDR3 protein. The data contain about 150,000 distinct CDR3 sequences, 3% to 4% of them singletons. What was sequenced was memory T cells sorted from blood. This clonotype was obtained from a man aged 18 to 29 in good health. The chain employs TRBV12-3 or TRBV12-4 and TRBJ1-1; 8 bases map to TRBD1. CDR3 region: CASSLEGQANTEAFF. The CDR3 DNA reads as TGTGCCAGCAGTTTAGAGGGACAGGCGAACACTGAAGCTTTCTTT.